The clone carrying this T cell receptor (beta chain) was seen repeatedly, ten times or more. Its specificity is not known. It was RNA transcripts that yielded the amplified TCR beta CDR3 regions. A first-round RT-PCR of the TCR CDR3 used the HTBI primer set. TCRdb itself ran the multiplex PCR reads through MiXCR, one entry per CDR3 protein. This table holds roughly 400,000 distinct CDR3 sequences, roughly an eighth found once. Ophthalmopathy patients showed a Clinical Activity Score of at least 3, NOSPECS grade of at least 4 and duration under 3 months. Researchers barred patients who had uncontrolled infection, other autoimmune disease, pregnancy or lactation. The PBMCs had their origin in 7.5 to 10 ml of fresh peripheral blood. This sample is drawn from a study of T cells in Graves' hyperthyroidism and ophthalmopathy. Study results and limitations: Blood also held most thyroid clonotypes expanded beyond 0.001.

The source is a man aged 50 to 59 with Graves' ophthalmopathy. Sequencing input: blood.

This chain's CDR3 is CASSLLSGDDIQYF. The DNA for the CDR3 is TGCGCCAGCAGCTTGTTGAGTGGAGATGACATTCAGTACTTC. This rearrangement joins TRBV5-1 to TRBJ2-4; no clear D gene. Trimming stripped 1 base from V and 8 bases from J, with 13 bases between. Germline V CDR1 and CDR2: SGHRS, YFSETQ. The CDR3 totals 14 residues.